The text below deals with one TCR beta chain. The junction does not match germline at one end; this may be a read error. As processed by the authors: Nucleated cell number was recorded as an estimate derived from reference gene primer amplification. Method: immunoSEQ multiplex PCR; TCRdb's copy keeps in-frame clones and lacks some. For V, J and clone size, that table is used; D and trimming come from the DNA. Of some 120,000 clones listed, 65% to 85% are singletons. The sample belongs to a study of blood T cell repertoires in COVID-19. Overall study: Acute-phase and convalescent COVID-19 samples originated in the United States, Italy and Spain. PBMCs, B-cell-depleted T cells, or T cells were the source of the cDNA or gDNA that made up the material.

Germline V gives CDR1 SEHNR, CDR2 FQNEAQ (reference sequence). There are 13 residues in the CDR3. The chain is built from TRBV7-9 and TRBJ2-2; 7 nucleotides match TRBD2. The sample consisted of peripheral blood. The receptor comes from a woman aged 70-85 years with acute or convalescent COVID-19. The DNA for the CDR3 is TGTGCCAGCAGCTTAGTGGGGGGGAGACCCCCTTCCTTT. Its protein product is CASSLVGGRPPSF.